This T cell receptor beta chain was obtained from a study of cytotoxic CD8 clonotypes in ibrutinib-treated CLL. Clones were sequenced by immunoSEQ multiplex PCR, and TCRdb holds only the in-frame ones, with some missing. The sample holds roughly 300,000 clones, roughly three quarters seen once. The germline V and J ends were trimmed by 9 bases and 0 bases, with 9 bases remaining between them. Germline values: CDR1 LNHDA, CDR2 SQIVND (reference sequence). CDR3 length equals 13 residues. For this clone: Its antigen is not known.

Whole-study findings and limits: T-cell clonality at baseline went above that of age-matched healthy donors and rose and fell with circulating CD8+ T-cell counts. Rare overall, public clonotypes shrank or held steady under therapy.

The chain couples TRBV19 to TRBJ2-1; no clear D gene. The TCR was taken from a human donor with chronic lymphocytic leukemia. Sequenced here: PBMCs, sampled at disease progression, from a patient treated with ibrutinib. The CDR3 DNA reads TGTGCCAGCAAGCCTTCCTCCTACAATGAGCAGTTCTTC. This gives the protein CASKPSSYNEQFF.